Described below is a single T cell receptor (beta chain) sequence and its context. These data belong to a study of blood T cell repertoires in COVID-19. Turning to the study itself: Acute-phase and convalescent COVID-19 samples originated in the United States, Italy and Spain.

Germline CDR1 MNHEY, CDR2 SMNVEV (reference sequence). V trimming: 6 bases; J trimming: 1 base; junction bases outside the gene matches: 5. The CDR3 is 15 residues long. Methods used by the authors: Estimation of nucleated cell counts was performed using reference gene primer amplification. Sequencing was performed with immunoSEQ multiplex PCR; in TCRdb, only in-frame clones are kept and a portion is missing. For V, J and clone size, that table is used; D and trimming come from the DNA. The sample comprises under 100,000 clones, around 85% of which are singletons, and 3% to 4% rests with the top ten.

The chain couples TRBV27 to TRBJ1-5; 8 bases align to TRBD1. The receptor comes from a man in his fifties with acute or convalescent COVID-19. Input material: peripheral blood. The CDR3, as DNA: TGTGCCAGCAGCCGGGACAGGAGGAGCAATCAGCCCCAGCATTTT. Amino acids: CASSRDRRSNQPQHF.